This TCR beta chain was sequenced for a study of graft-versus-host responses after intestinal transplantation. Looking at the study overall: Multivisceral, liver-intestinal, or isolated intestinal transplants were given to recipients. Anti-thymocyte globulin served as induction for all recipients, who then took tacrolimus and steroids for about 3 years.

Details on this clone: Its specificity is unknown.

Study-wide results and caveats: Researchers found GvH clones in recipient marrow, and some showed up first in ileum or blood. Some patients had graft-donor T cell macrochimerism. In their allografts, the ratios of graft-versus-host to host-versus-graft T cell clones were high.

The data were produced by immunoSEQ multiplex PCR, yet TCRdb's version contains in-frame clones alone and is incomplete. The sample has fewer than 120,000 clones, 93% seen once. CDR1 is SGDLS and CDR2 is YYNGEE in the germline V gene. The CDR3 covers 15 residues. Trimming shortened V by 4 bases and J by 6 bases, and 17 bases separated the two germline ends. The chain carries TRBV9 and TRBJ2-1, with D tentatively TRBD1 (6 bases). This receptor was taken from a human donor who received an intestinal transplant. Sequenced material: unstimulated CD8+ T cells sorted from spleen or lymph node cells, taken before intestinal transplant. CDR3 protein: CASSIGGSGTNEQFF. CDR3 nucleotide sequence: TGTGCCAGCAGCATAGGGGGATCGGGGACCAATGAGCAGTTCTTC.